This TCR beta chain came from a study of T cell responses to AZD1222 COVID-19 vaccine. The repertoire was sequenced with immunoSEQ multiplex PCR; TCRdb's copy has only in-frame clones and lacks some. The table includes 170,000 or so clones, approximately 90% detected once. This CDR3 region has 13 residues. V shed 3 bases and J shed 7 bases, with 10 bases lying between them. Per germline, CDR1 LGHNA and CDR2 YSLEER. V gene TRBV4-3 combines with J gene TRBJ2-1; the D is unclear. The receptor's source is an adult in good health. The specimen comprised peripheral blood, sampled on day 0 of AZD1222 vaccination. The CDR3 region is CASSQQDGNEQFF. The CDR3 DNA reads TGCGCCAGCAGCCAGCAGGACGGGAATGAGCAGTTCTTC.